This is a list of T cell receptor beta chains from one sample in a study of blood T cell repertoires in COVID-19. Here immunoSEQ multiplex PCR was the method, and the copy in TCRdb shows in-frame clones only, minus some. The repertoire has 300,000 or so clones, about 85% of them found once; the top ten carry under 6.5%. The sequenced material came from PBMCs or T cells enriched from blood (not recorded which). Receptors originate from a woman aged 30 to 39 who had recovered from COVID-19. Both conserved end residues are part of each CDR3. Each record gives: D gene, J gene, clone size, V gene, CDR3 protein, CDR3 DNA. The D gene is left open where the match is weak. Clone size is given for some rows only: seen once, a few or many times, or a class if the clone is expanded.

.,TRBJ1-2,.,TRBV19,CASIGWGPNYGYTF,TGTGCCAGTATAGGATGGGGCCCTAACTATGGCTACACCTTC
.,TRBJ1-1,.,TRBV6-5,CASSYDLAGRGTEAFF,TGTGCCAGCAGTTACGACTTAGCGGGCCGGGGCACTGAAGCTTTCTTT
TRBD1,TRBJ1-2,.,TRBV7-9,CASRQGDYGYTF,TGTGCCAGCCGACAGGGAGACTATGGCTACACCTTC
.,TRBJ1-2,once,TRBV5-8,CASSLSQGNYGYTF,TGTGCCAGCAGCTTATCCCAGGGAAACTATGGCTACACCTTC
TRBD2,TRBJ2-3,.,TRBV5-1,CASSLESGGFTDTQYF,TGCGCCAGCAGCTTGGAGAGCGGGGGTTTCACAGATACGCAGTATTTT
TRBD2,TRBJ2-7,.,TRBV7-2,CASSLGTSGGDEQYF,TGTGCCAGCAGCTTAGGAACTAGCGGGGGAGACGAGCAGTACTTC
.,TRBJ2-4,once,TRBV19,CASSMAGAINIQYF,TGTGCCAGTAGTATGGCGGGGGCCATAAACATTCAGTACTTC
.,TRBJ1-1,.,TRBV5-4,CASSSGGQSSLTEAFF,TGTGCCAGCAGCTCTGGAGGACAGTCGTCTCTCACTGAAGCTTTCTTT
TRBD1,TRBJ2-1,.,TRBV7-3,CASSLSGQGAVNEQFF,TGTGCCAGCAGCTTATCGGGACAGGGGGCGGTCAATGAGCAGTTCTTC
.,TRBJ2-3,.,TRBV30,CAWGRGTTDTQYF,TGTGCCTGGGGACGGGGGACCACAGATACGCAGTATTTT
.,TRBJ2-3,once,TRBV4-2,CASSHGGGPEDTQYF,TGTGCCAGCAGCCACGGCGGGGGCCCCGAAGATACGCAGTATTTT
.,TRBJ1-2,.,TRBV10-3,CAIGQVSGYTF,TGTGCCATCGGCCAGGTATCCGGCTACACCTTC
TRBD1,TRBJ1-2,.,TRBV27,CASSQSPQGAGSGYTF,TGTGCCAGCAGTCAATCCCCTCAGGGGGCTGGTAGTGGCTACACCTTC
.,TRBJ1-5,.,TRBV19,CASSIEQGRGSNQPQHF,TGTGCCAGTAGTATAGAACAGGGAAGGGGTAGCAATCAGCCCCAGCATTTT
TRBD2,TRBJ2-5,once,TRBV10-2,CASSAGLAGAFGETQYF,TGCGCCAGCTCCGCGGGACTAGCGGGGGCCTTTGGGGAGACCCAGTACTTC
TRBD2,TRBJ2-1,once,TRBV7-3,CASSPDRRGDGEQFF,TGTGCCAGCAGCCCAGATCGGCGGGGGGACGGTGAGCAGTTCTTC
.,TRBJ2-1,.,TRBV29-1,CSVQGEQFF,TGCAGCGTTCAGGGGGAGCAGTTCTTC
.,TRBJ2-6,.,TRBV5-1,CASSFVAGAAGANVLTF,TGCGCCAGCAGCTTCGTGGCAGGGGCCGCTGGGGCCAACGTCCTGACTTTC
.,TRBJ1-6,.,TRBV29-1,CSVEPRAGSPLHF,TGCAGCGTTGAACCCAGGGCTGGATCACCCCTCCACTTT
TRBD1,TRBJ1-3,.,TRBV12-3/TRBV12-4,CASILYRGTIYF,TGTGCCAGCATCCTATACAGGGGCACCATATATTTT
.,TRBJ1-5,.,TRBV9,CASSVARRGGRNSNQPQHF,TGTGCCAGCAGCGTAGCCCGTCGGGGGGGGAGAAATAGCAATCAGCCCCAGCATTTT
.,TRBJ1-5,.,TRBV11-2,CASSLALYQPQHF,TGTGCCAGCAGCTTAGCCCTTTATCAGCCCCAGCATTTT
.,TRBJ2-7,once,TRBV19,CASSARRDTSYEQYF,TGTGCCAGTAGTGCCCGCCGGGACACTTCCTACGAGCAGTACTTC
.,TRBJ2-7,.,TRBV6-2/TRBV6-3,CASSRTGSVYSYEQYF,TGTGCCAGCAGTCGGACGGGAAGCGTATATTCCTACGAGCAGTACTTC
TRBD1,TRBJ1-2,.,TRBV19,CASSTGTGYGYTF,TGTGCCAGTAGTACTGGGACAGGCTATGGCTACACCTTC
TRBD1,TRBJ1-5,.,TRBV10-3,CAASTGGDGNQPQHF,TGTGCCGCCTCGACAGGGGGCGACGGCAATCAGCCCCAGCATTTT
TRBD2,TRBJ2-3,.,TRBV7-9,CASSLATSGADTQYF,TGTGCCAGCAGCTTAGCGACTAGCGGGGCGGATACGCAGTATTTT
.,TRBJ1-3,.,TRBV4-2,CASSQDQAVTGNTIYF,TGTGCCAGCAGCCAAGATCAGGCAGTTACTGGAAACACCATATATTTT
.,TRBJ1-1,.,TRBV7-9,CASSLVGGGPNTEAFF,TGTGCCAGCAGCTTAGTGGGTGGGGGCCCGAACACTGAAGCTTTCTTT
.,TRBJ1-5,.,TRBV10-3,CAITPGADQPQHF,TGTGCCATCACCCCGGGAGCTGATCAGCCCCAGCATTTT
TRBD1,TRBJ1-2,.,TRBV2,CASSEIVTGNYGYTF,TGTGCCAGCAGTGAAATAGTGACAGGGAACTATGGCTACACCTTC
TRBD1,TRBJ2-7,.,TRBV27,CASSLSDRGNYEQYF,TGTGCCAGCAGTTTATCGGACAGGGGAAACTACGAGCAGTACTTC
TRBD1,TRBJ1-2,.,TRBV7-3,CASSLTDRAGYTF,TGTGCCAGCAGCTTAACCGACAGGGCTGGCTACACCTTC
.,TRBJ1-2,.,TRBV6-6,CASSGGQEQGLQVRTYGYTF,TGTGCCAGCAGCGGCGGCCAGGAGCAGGGGCTCCAAGTTAGGACCTATGGCTACACCTTC
.,TRBJ2-7,.,TRBV7-9,CASSLSGLPNEQYF,TGTGCCAGCAGCTTAAGTGGACTTCCTAACGAGCAGTACTTC
.,TRBJ2-1,.,TRBV7-9,CASSLPNEQFF,TGTGCCAGCAGCTTACCGAATGAGCAGTTCTTC
TRBD1,TRBJ2-5,.,TRBV24-1,CATSETGAGEETQYF,TGTGCCACCAGTGAAACAGGGGCCGGAGAAGAGACCCAGTACTTC
.,TRBJ2-2,.,TRBV11-1,CASSFSGNTGELFF,TGTGCCAGCAGCTTTTCGGGGAACACCGGGGAGCTGTTTTTT
.,TRBJ1-5,.,TRBV5-8,CASSLQGSNQPQHF,TGTGCCAGCAGCTTGCAGGGGAGCAATCAGCCCCAGCATTTT
.,TRBJ1-1,.,TRBV5-4,CASSPGAGGEAFF,TGTGCCAGCAGCCCTGGGGCGGGGGGAGAAGCTTTCTTT
TRBD1,TRBJ2-1,.,TRBV5-4,CASSSSGGASYNEQFF,TGTGCCAGCAGCTCCTCAGGGGGAGCCTCCTACAATGAGCAGTTCTTC
.,TRBJ1-1,.,TRBV7-3,CASSLGPVGSTEAFF,TGTGCCAGCAGCTTAGGTCCGGTGGGGAGCACTGAAGCTTTCTTT
TRBD2,TRBJ2-3,.,TRBV30,CAWSGGTSGGIDTQYF,TGTGCCTGGAGCGGTGGGACTAGCGGGGGGATAGATACGCAGTATTTT
.,TRBJ1-2,.,TRBV3-1/TRBV3-2,CASSQGEDGNYGYTF,TGTGCCAGCAGCCAAGGGGAGGACGGTAACTATGGCTACACCTTC
TRBD1,TRBJ1-2,.,TRBV12-3/TRBV12-4,CASSLGQGDGYTF,TGTGCCAGCAGTTTAGGCCAGGGGGACGGCTACACCTTC
TRBD1,TRBJ2-4,.,TRBV30,CAWGRRTGDQLAKNIQYF,TGTGCCTGGGGGCGCCGGACAGGGGACCAATTAGCCAAAAACATTCAGTACTTC
.,TRBJ1-2,once,TRBV2,CASRGASGPYGYTF,TGTGCCAGCAGGGGGGCCTCAGGGCCCTATGGCTACACCTTC
TRBD1,TRBJ1-1,few,TRBV5-8,CASSFKGQEDTEAFF,TGTGCCAGCAGCTTCAAGGGACAGGAGGACACTGAAGCTTTCTTT
.,TRBJ1-6,.,TRBV4-2,CASSHINRDDSPLHF,TGTGCCAGCAGCCACATAAACAGGGACGATTCACCCCTCCACTTT
.,TRBJ1-5,few,TRBV21-1,CASSKLGQGGWNQPQHF,TGTGCCAGCAGCAAACTCGGGCAGGGAGGTTGGAATCAGCCCCAGCATTTT
.,TRBJ1-2,.,TRBV30,CAPNLKGLYGYTF,TGTGCTCCAAACCTGAAGGGGCTATATGGCTACACCTTC
TRBD1,TRBJ1-1,.,TRBV3-1/TRBV3-2,CASSQDLGQGNTEAFF,TGTGCCAGCAGCCAAGATCTCGGACAGGGGAACACTGAAGCTTTCTTT
.,TRBJ2-2,.,TRBV11-2,CASSPAGTKNTGELFF,TGTGCCAGCAGCCCGGCCGGGACAAAGAACACCGGGGAGCTGTTTTTT